This TCR beta chain was observed in a study of graft-versus-host responses after intestinal transplantation. The overall study: All recipients were transplanted with multivisceral, liver-intestinal, or isolated intestinal grafts. Study-level points and caveats: Early post-transplant falls in HvG clones accompanied the peak levels of circulating GvH clones.

Only in-frame clones appear in the TCRdb table, and some are missing; sequencing was by immunoSEQ multiplex PCR. Of about 94,000 clones listed, roughly 91% are singletons. A remark on this clone: Its antigen is unidentified.

V was trimmed by 1 base and J by 1 base, leaving 4 bases between them. The germline V gene encodes CDR1 LNHDA and CDR2 SQIVND (reference sequence). This CDR3 has 13 residues. The TCR was taken from a human donor who received an intestinal transplant. Material: unstimulated CD8+ T cells sorted from spleen or lymph node cells, obtained before intestinal transplant. This chain uses TRBV19 with TRBJ1-1; no reliable D call. The CDR3: CASSIVANTEAFF. CDR3 bases: TGTGCCAGTAGTATAGTGGCGAACACTGAAGCTTTCTTT.